What follows describes a single TCR beta chain. Its binding antigen is unknown. A much bigger clone sits one base away, suggesting this may be a read error. PBMCs were isolated by Ficoll-Paque density gradient centrifugation. Sequencing was carried out with an Illumina NovaSeq 6000. cDNA libraries for TCRalpha and TCRbeta were prepared by 5'RACE using constant-segment primers, with sample barcodes and unique molecular identifiers added. RNA was extracted from every sample with Trizol reagent. Libraries were amplified in two PCR steps, with a second sample barcode and Illumina TruSeq adapters added in the second step. Sequencing of libraries was performed on an Illumina NovaSeq with 2 x 150 bp paired-end reads. From the authors' description of their analysis: Reads were demultiplexed and collapsed into UMI-guided consensus sequences with migec v1.2.7. Using mixcr v2.1.11, the UMI consensuses were aligned to TRA and TRB V and J templates and assembled into clonotypes. Clonotypes were classified as expanded or contracted when called significant by both edgeR and NoisET, with noise models trained on biological replicates. edgeR calls used a false discovery rate-adjusted p below 0.01 and a log2 fold-change threshold of 1. PCA with hierarchical clustering of max-normalized trajectories of the 1000 most abundant clonotypes was used as exploratory dynamics analysis. Separately sequenced CD4+ and CD8+ repertoires were used to assign the CD4 or CD8 phenotype of responding clones. TCRdb reran the public reads through fastp at Q25 and MiXCR, keeping productive beta chains. A single entry per CDR3 protein holds the most common genes and DNA from its merged rows. In this record, the V and J calls reflect TCRdb's handling and not the investigators' own analysis. The sample records roughly 110,000 distinct CDR3 sequences, roughly an eighth of which are singletons. The ten largest account for approximately 30% of the sample.

CDR1 and CDR2, looked up from the germline V gene (reference sequence), are MNHNY and SVGAGI. The CDR3 covers 10 residues, taking in both the cysteine and the phenylalanine. The read is trimmed to its CDR3 DNA, 30 bases read in frame from base 1. This entry comes from a study of T-cell memory formation after mild COVID-19 (dated by TCRdb to 2020 to 2023). The study in broad terms: Most TCR sequence clusters were specific to one of the two donors. The cohort was made up of two young adult volunteers, one female and one male, who were previously healthy. T-cell clones expanding and contracting after mild COVID-19 in two donors were tracked by longitudinal TCRalpha and TCRbeta repertoire sequencing. Here is what the overall study found, with its caveats: Contracting CD4+ clones appeared mostly in the CM and EM memory subsets, whereas CD8+ clones were enriched in EMRA. Some responding clones were detected in pre-infection memory, suggesting pre-existing cross-reactive memory T cells joined the SARS-CoV-2 response. SARS-CoV-2 specificity was not confirmed for the second-wave clones peaking on day 37. From day 15 to 85, contracting clones showed balanced CD4/CD8 phenotypes, whereas a second wave of clones that expanded from day 15 to 37 leaned towards CD4+. Only a couple of mild cases were covered in the study, and larger cohorts including severe cases with pre-infection samples were considered necessary.

The chain is encoded by TRBV6-6 joined to TRBJ2-7, with no confidently assigned D gene. This clonotype originated in an adult woman who had mild COVID-19 (a few samples of this study predate the infection). The sample titles of this study are shuffled in the database, so cell type and time point are left out; the donor was told from shared clones. The sequenced sample consisted of PBMCs or a T cell subset sorted from them (not recorded which). The CDR3 region has the sequence CASSYGEQNF. The DNA is as follows: TGTGCCAGCAGTTACGGCGAGCAGAACTTC.